The clone carrying this T cell receptor beta chain was recorded at least ten times. Its specificity is unknown. The sample belongs to a study of CD8 T cells in ankylosing spondylitis. Whole-study findings and limits: Characteristic of ankylosing spondylitis blood, it appeared, was a TCR beta motif comprising roughly eight highly homologous variants.

TCRdb used MiXCR to reprocess the 5' RACE reads, holding one entry per CDR3 protein. This repertoire shows some 100,000 distinct CDR3 sequences, 9% found once; its top ten account for around 30%. What was sequenced was blood, either unsorted or a sorted T cell fraction (not recorded which). This sequence originates from a male donor with ankylosing spondylitis.

Written as DNA, the CDR3 is TGCAGTGCTAGAGAAGGAAGCGGGAGGAACTACGAGCAGTACTTC. The encoded protein is CSAREGSGRNYEQYF. The gene calls are TRBV20-1 and TRBJ2-7; 9 bases agree with TRBD2. This CDR3 is 15 amino acids long. V shed 0 bases, J shed 3 bases, and the junction held 6 bases outside the gene matches. Germline V lookup: CDR1 DFQATT, CDR2 SNEGSKA (reference sequence).